This T cell receptor (beta chain) emerged from a study of neurological immune-mediated disorders. Study background: Secondary progressive disease was present in 3, and relapsing-remitting disease in 31, of the approximately 35 multiple sclerosis patients.

A remark on this clonotype: Its target is unknown.

Per the germline V gene, CDR1 is SGHRS and CDR2 is YFSETQ. The CDR3 contains 13 residues. Trimming took 6 bases from V and 8 from J, leaving 14 bases between them. Study-wide points: HTLV-1-associated myelopathy displayed the greatest TCR clonal expansion, and multiple sclerosis exhibited the smallest, lower than that of healthy controls. It was the repertoires of 18 of 34 multiple sclerosis patients that phylogenetic grouping placed in one related-CDR3 cluster, which is a possible signature.

MiXCR, applied by TCRdb to the 5' RACE reads, yields one record per CDR3 protein. Seen here are around 62,000 distinct CDR3 sequences, 3.5% to 4.5% observed once, and the top ten hold about 2.6%. The V and J genes are TRBV5-1 and TRBJ2-2; D unclear. Sequencing used PBMCs. This receptor was obtained from a man aged 50 to 60 with multiple sclerosis. CDR3 sequence (DNA): TGCGCCAGCATGGCCCAGGTTAATGGGGAGCTGTTTTTT. It translates to CASMAQVNGELFF.